The 25 T cell receptor beta chains presented below share a single source sample, sequenced in a study of Tregs in tolerant kidney transplant recipients. Assay used: immunoSEQ multiplex PCR; TCRdb lists only in-frame clones, some missing. The table lists 200,000 to 300,000 clones, 80% to 85% of them singletons. Sample: CD4+ T cells from blood. The receptors here all came from a human donor in good health.

The chain uses TRBV6-1 and TRBJ2-3, with no clear D. Trimming took off 2 bases at V and 0 bases at J, with 6 bases between the two ends. This CDR3 is built from 14 residues. Germline-derived CDR1 and CDR2 are MNHNS and SASEGT. The CDR3 here is CASSEISSTDTQYF. The CDR3 region has the DNA TGTGCCAGCAGTGAAATTTCGAGCACAGATACGCAGTATTTT.

The chain is built from TRBV29-1 and TRBJ1-4, with 8 bases lining up with TRBD1. This CDR3 has 14 residues. V gave up 2 bases and J gave up 8 bases; unmatched junction bases: 7. Germline V gene sequence: CDR1 SQVTM, CDR2 ANQGSEA. The CDR3 loop reads CSVEQGAVREKLFF. The CDR3 nucleotides read TGCAGCGTTGAACAGGGGGCAGTGAGAGAAAAACTGTTTTTT.

This clone was seen only once. The V call is TRBV30, the J call TRBJ2-5, with 9 bases aligning to TRBD1. With V trimmed by 5 bases and J by 5 bases, 3 bases remained unmatched. There are 12 residues in the CDR3. Germline lookup yields CDR1 GTSNPN and CDR2 SVGIG (reference sequence). The DNA of the CDR3 is TGTGCCTGGGGGACAGGGTATGAGACCCAGTACTTC. Residues: CAWGTGYETQYF.

V is TRBV6-5 and J is TRBJ2-2; 10 nucleotides align to TRBD2. This CDR3 is 16 amino acids long. Germline V gives CDR1 MNHEY, CDR2 SVGAGI. J gave up 6 bases and V 2 bases, and 6 bases lay outside the gene matches. CDR3 nucleotide sequence: TGTGCCAGCAGTTACCCCTGGACTAGCGGTGCCGGGGAGCTGTTTTTT. This sequence encodes CASSYPWTSGAGELFF.

This clone has a handful of counts. CDR3 region: CASSLTKGPSYGYTF. In DNA, the CDR3 is TGTGCCAGCAGCCTAACGAAGGGTCCGAGCTATGGCTACACCTTC. The chain is built from TRBV9 and TRBJ1-2, with D unclear. The germline CDR1 and CDR2 sequences are SGDLS and YYNGEE. This CDR3 has 15 residues. Trimming shortened V by 4 bases and J by 4 bases, and 17 bases separated the two germline ends. Combining the CDR3 with reference TRBV9 and TRBJ1-2 gives the whole variable domain DSGVTQTPKHLITATGQRVTLRCSPRSGDLSVYWYQQSLDQGLQFLIQYYNGEERAKGNILERFSAQQFPDLHSELNLSSLELGDSALYFCASSLTKGPSYGYTFGSGTRLTVV.

For this clone: Other DNA variants within this sample encode the same CDR3. The chain employs TRBV13 and TRBJ1-2; D not certain. CDR1 and CDR2 (germline): PRHDT, FYEKMQ (reference sequence). CDR3 length: 12 residues. The V end lost 0 bases, the J end lost 5 bases, and 4 bases lay between the germline ends. CDR3 region: CASSLGLYGYTF. In DNA, the CDR3 is TGTGCCAGCAGCTTAGGCTTGTATGGCTACACCTTC.

This sequence joins TRBV20-1 and TRBJ2-7; D not certain. The CDR3 extends over 10 amino acids. Germline V gene lookup returns CDR1 DFQATT and CDR2 SNEGSKA (reference sequence). Trimming removed 3 bases from V and 6 bases from J, with 6 bases in between. The CDR3 reads CSARRSEQYF. Here the CDR3 DNA reads TGCAGTGCTAGGAGGTCCGAGCAGTACTTC.

Here the CDR3 reads CASSLESRRGYMNTEAFF. The CDR3 nucleotides read TGCGCCAGCAGCTTGGAATCACGCCGGGGTTACATGAACACTGAAGCTTTCTTT. The chain joins TRBV5-1 to TRBJ1-1, with D hard to call. The CDR3 length is 18 residues. The V and J ends lost 0 bases and 0 bases respectively, with 18 bases between them. Per the germline V gene, CDR1 is SGHRS and CDR2 is YFSETQ.

The V gene is TRBV5-1, the J gene TRBJ1-1; tentatively, D is TRBD1 (5 bases). The germline V gene encodes CDR1 SGHRS and CDR2 YFSETQ. This CDR3 has 16 amino acids. The V and J ends lost 4 bases and 1 base respectively, with 17 bases between them. In DNA, the CDR3 is TGCGCCAGCAGCCCGGCTATTTCGACAGAGAACACTGAAGCTTTCTTT. This sequence encodes CASSPAISTENTEAFF.

This CDR3 is CASSRGVNEKLFF. CDR3 nucleotide sequence: TGCGCCAGCAGCAGGGGGGTTAATGAAAAACTGTTTTTT. The chain combines TRBV4-1 with TRBJ1-4; TRBD1 might be the D (6 bases). V lost 5 bases and J 4 bases, leaving 8 bases between the germline ends. The germline CDR1 and CDR2 sequences are MGHRA and YSYEKL. The CDR3 runs to 13 residues.

The chain uses TRBV9 and TRBJ1-1; D is unresolved. This CDR3 has 13 residues. CDR1 is SGDLS, CDR2 YYNGEE, per germline. Trimming stripped 7 bases from V and 3 bases from J, with 13 bases between. The CDR3, as DNA: TGTGCCAGCGAAGGCTACGTTGACACTGAAGCTTTCTTT. It yields the protein CASEGYVDTEAFF.

CDR3 protein: CASSLGGYTDTQYF. The CDR3 region has the DNA TGTGCCAGCAGCTTAGGAGGGTACACAGATACGCAGTATTTT. The V gene is TRBV13, the J gene TRBJ2-3; no firm D call. The CDR3 spans 14 residues. Germline assignment: CDR1 PRHDT and CDR2 FYEKMQ (reference sequence). V lost 0 bases, J lost 2 bases, and 6 bases lay in between.

The chain employs TRBV5-4 and TRBJ2-1, with D perhaps assigned TRBD1 or TRBD2 (6 bases each). The CDR3 loop spans 16 amino acids. Germline V gene data show CDR1 as SGHNT and CDR2 as YYREEE (reference sequence). Between the trimmed V and J ends, which lost 4 bases and 1 base, there was a span of 15 bases. CDR3 sequence reads: CASSGTGAKSYNEQFF. CDR3 in DNA: TGTGCCAGCAGCGGCACGGGGGCTAAATCCTACAATGAGCAGTTCTTC.

The chain uses TRBV6-6 and TRBJ2-1, with D perhaps TRBD2 (6 bases). The CDR3 sequence is 14 residues long. Germline loops: CDR1 MNHNY, CDR2 SVGAGI (reference sequence). V lost 5 bases to trimming and J lost 0 bases, with 8 bases between them. In DNA, the CDR3 is TGTGCCAGCAGTGCGACTAGCTCCTACAATGAGCAGTTCTTC. Translating gives CASSATSSYNEQFF.

The J gene is TRBJ2-3, the V gene TRBV30; 10 bases are shared with TRBD1. CDR1 is GTSNPN and CDR2 is SVGIG in the germline V gene (reference sequence). The J segment lost 3 bases and the V segment lost 0 bases, leaving 3 bases of the junction unmatched. The CDR3 loop spans 15 amino acids. CDR3 bases: TGTGCCTGGAGTGTAGGGACAGGGGTTACAGATACGCAGTATTTT. This gives the protein CAWSVGTGVTDTQYF.

The chain uses TRBV29-1 and TRBJ2-2; 7 bases agree with TRBD1. The CDR3 totals 15 residues. J was trimmed by 0 bases and V by 7 bases; bases with no gene match: 8. The V gene's germline CDR1 is SQVTM and CDR2 ANQGSEA. The CDR3 DNA reads TGCAGCGCTGGCCGGGACAGCTCGAACACCGGGGAGCTGTTTTTT. Protein: CSAGRDSSNTGELFF.

The CDR3 region is CATSARGYSNQPQHF. DNA for the CDR3: TGTGCCACCAGCGCCAGGGGGTATAGCAATCAGCCCCAGCATTTT. The chain is built from TRBV15 and TRBJ1-5, with 7 bases matching TRBD1. The CDR3 runs to 15 residues. Germline V gene sequence: CDR1 LNHNV, CDR2 YYDKDF (reference sequence). Trimming at V came to 5 bases and at J to 0 bases, leaving 4 bases not matched to a gene.

J is TRBJ2-7 and V is TRBV11-2; D is unresolved. CDR1 is SGHAT and CDR2 is FQNNGV in the germline V gene. The CDR3 has 14 amino acids. The germline V and J ends were trimmed by 1 base and 2 bases, with 9 bases remaining between them. CDR3 amino acids: CASSLVGRTYEQYF. For the CDR3, the DNA is TGTGCCAGCAGCTTAGTGGGCAGAACCTACGAGCAGTACTTC.

The chain combines TRBV19 with TRBJ2-3, with D unclear. The V gene lost 0 bases and the J gene lost 3 bases, with 16 bases spanning the gap. Germline assignment: CDR1 LNHDA and CDR2 SQIVND (reference sequence). The CDR3 is 17 residues long. CDR3 protein: CASSIDRSDIGTDTQYF. The CDR3 nucleotides read TGTGCCAGTAGTATAGACCGTTCGGATATAGGGACAGATACGCAGTATTTT.

This clone was detected once. The chain has TRBV19 and TRBJ2-1; 8 bases align to TRBD2. Per germline, CDR1 LNHDA and CDR2 SQIVND (reference sequence). The CDR3 consists of 15 residues. The ends lost 8 bases at V and 3 bases at J; junction bases unmatched: 9. The CDR3 DNA follows: TGTGCCAGTCGGACGGCGGGACTAGTCTACAATGAGCAGTTCTTC. It yields the protein CASRTAGLVYNEQFF.

This clone occurred a few times. This chain joins TRBV11-2 and TRBJ1-3; D is ambiguous. The V end was cut by 3 bases, the J end by 4 bases, with 7 bases between. Germline values: CDR1 SGHAT, CDR2 FQNNGV. The CDR3 sequence is 13 residues long. As DNA, the CDR3 is TGTGCCAGCAGCTTTATGGGGGGAAACACCATATATTTT. Translating it yields CASSFMGGNTIYF.

CDR3 residues: CASSLPSATSGSWGYQETQYF. The CDR3 nucleotides are TGTGCCAGCAGCTTACCAAGTGCGACTAGCGGGAGTTGGGGGTACCAAGAGACCCAGTACTTC. V and J are TRBV13 and TRBJ2-5; 12 bases are a match to TRBD2. The V segment lost 2 bases and the J segment 0 bases; nucleotides outside the gene matches: 16. The CDR3 loop spans 21 amino acids. Germline V gene sequence: CDR1 PRHDT, CDR2 FYEKMQ (reference sequence).

CDR3 coding DNA: TGTGCCAGCAGCCCTCGGACAGAATTCTATAATTCACCCCTCCACTTT. It is translated as CASSPRTEFYNSPLHF. The chain uses TRBV7-2 and TRBJ1-6; a weak D match, TRBD1 (6 bases). Trimming stripped 5 bases from V and 3 bases from J, with 14 bases between. The CDR3 has 16 residues. The germline V gene encodes CDR1 SGHTA and CDR2 FQGNSA.

The chain carries TRBV6-5 and TRBJ2-7, with TRBD1 as a possible D gene (5 bases). The length of the CDR3 is 15 residues. Trimming cost V 5 bases and J 5 bases, with 19 bases left between them. Germline values: CDR1 MNHEY, CDR2 SVGAGI. The CDR3 sequence: CASSTGWGSNHEQYF. CDR3 in DNA: TGTGCCAGCAGTACGGGCTGGGGCAGTAACCACGAGCAGTACTTC.

The chain employs TRBV5-4 and TRBJ1-2, with TRBD1 matching over 8 bases. Germline V CDR1 and CDR2: SGHNT, YYREEE (reference sequence). The CDR3 length is 14 residues. Trimming took 1 base from V and 5 from J; bases not matched to a gene: 4. The CDR3: CASSLTGGKYGYTF. Here the CDR3 DNA reads TGTGCCAGCAGCTTGACAGGGGGGAAATATGGCTACACCTTC.